Listed below are T cell receptor beta chains from one sample, sequenced in a study of T cells expressing NK-cell markers. TCRdb reworked the 5' RACE reads into one entry per CDR3 protein, no DNA. The sample data list about 430,000 distinct CDR3 sequences. Source material: blood T cells: a sorted CD56 or NKG2C T cell subset, CD4+ or CD8+ T cells, or bulk PBMC T cells (not recorded which). All receptors derive from a woman aged 50 to 60 in good health. CDR3s include the opening cysteine and the closing phenylalanine or tryptophan. Fields, in order: V gene, J gene, CDR3 protein.

>TRBV20-1|TRBJ2-3
CSAPGDGGHTDTQYF
>TRBV20-1|TRBJ2-1
CSARADTNNEQFF
>TRBV4-1|TRBJ2-1
CASSPGTLNEQFF
>TRBV11-2|TRBJ1-3
CASSPILTGNTIYF
>TRBV6-1|TRBJ1-1
CASSEGYRGPMNTEAFF
>TRBV29-1|TRBJ2-3
CSAGHKDTQYF
>TRBV2|TRBJ1-2
CASSDQVAFYGYTF
>TRBV12-3/TRBV12-4|TRBJ2-1
CASSWGPGGRALEQFF
>TRBV4-1|TRBJ1-4
CASSPRGREGKLFF
>TRBV20-1|TRBJ2-1
CSARWDSPHEQFF
>TRBV12-3/TRBV12-4|TRBJ1-2
CASRTVNYGYTF
>TRBV28|TRBJ2-2
CASSFPPTGGELFF
>TRBV21-1|TRBJ2-4
CASVGGSDQNYKNIQYF
>TRBV30|TRBJ1-1
CAWSRSTGYTEAFF
>TRBV7-2|TRBJ2-2
CASSLAFSLTTGELFF
>TRBV7-2|TRBJ2-3
CASSLTLSTDTQYF
>TRBV12-3/TRBV12-4|TRBJ1-2
CASRPTGALRGGYTF
>TRBV20-1|TRBJ2-1
CSARDLRELRNEQFF
>TRBV10-3|TRBJ1-1
CAQGRGSTEAFF
>TRBV5-1|TRBJ2-3
CASSSRALGTDTQYF
>TRBV14|TRBJ2-1
CASSQEAPLAGRGLYSYNEQFF
>TRBV6-1|TRBJ1-5
CASRTVGGGNQPQHF
>TRBV4-1|TRBJ1-2
CASSQAGQGVGYTF
>TRBV2|TRBJ1-3
CASSGAGTGTNTIYF
>TRBV14|TRBJ1-1
CASSQDLASSGNTEAFF
>TRBV24-1|TRBJ2-1
CATSDLGTKGNEQFF
>TRBV4-2|TRBJ2-5
CASSQLGQTQYF
>TRBV29-1|TRBJ2-1
CSVKGVGTLSYNEQFF
>TRBV7-2|TRBJ2-3
CASTPGGYSTDTQYF
>TRBV27|TRBJ2-5
CASSRQGYQETQYF
>TRBV29-1|TRBJ2-2
CSVANSAPNTGELFF
>TRBV7-9|TRBJ2-7
CASSLQRGPYEQYF
>TRBV29-1|TRBJ2-2
CSVFTAGSAGELFF
>TRBV12-3/TRBV12-4|TRBJ2-2
CASTQLGGAGELFF
>TRBV5-6|TRBJ1-5
CASSAGQGAGQPQHF
>TRBV5-5|TRBJ1-2
CASSRGGINYGYTF